These 24 T cell receptor beta chains were sequenced from one sample in a study of identical twins. TCRdb fed the 5' RACE reads into MiXCR, producing one record per CDR3 protein. The sample comprises around 490,000 distinct CDR3 sequences, 12% to 15% of which are singletons, and less than 0.5% rests with the top ten. The sample also formed part of further work on yellow fever vaccine responses in identical twins.

Sequences were obtained from CD4+ T cells sorted from blood. The source of these receptors is a woman under 30 in good health.

This clonotype was seen a few times. The chain has TRBV10-3 and TRBJ1-5; TRBD1 agrees at 11 bases. Unmatched junction bases numbered 7, after V lost 6 bases and J lost 6 bases. The germline V gene encodes CDR1 ENHRY and CDR2 SYGVKD. The CDR3 totals 15 residues. The CDR3 bases are TGTGCCATCAGCGACGGGACAGGGGGTGGTCAGCCCCAGCATTTT. Translating gives CAISDGTGGGQPQHF.

This clonotype was detected a few times. This chain uses TRBV5-1 with TRBJ1-4; 8 bases agree with TRBD1. CDR1 and CDR2 from the germline V gene are SGHRS and YFSETQ. V gave up 3 bases and J gave up 5 bases; unmatched junction bases: 9. The CDR3 totals 16 residues. As DNA, the CDR3 is TGCGCCAGCAGCTCGGACCCGGACAGGGCAAATGAAAAACTGTTTTTT. Amino acid sequence: CASSSDPDRANEKLFF.

The genes are TRBV3-1 and TRBJ2-1; 11 nucleotides agree with TRBD2. The CDR3 extends over 15 amino acids. The germline V gene has CDR1 LGHDT and CDR2 YNNKEL (reference sequence). V dropped 3 bases and J dropped 7; count of bases not matched to a gene: 5. The CDR3 reads CASSQPLAGGNEQFF. In nucleotides, the CDR3 is TGTGCCAGCAGCCAGCCTCTAGCGGGAGGAAATGAGCAGTTCTTC.

The rearrangement links TRBV7-8 to TRBJ2-4, with TRBD1 matching over 7 bases. The CDR3 has 14 residues. Germline V gene lookup returns CDR1 SGHVS and CDR2 FQNEAQ. Trimming at V came to 1 base and at J to 6 bases, leaving 3 bases not matched to a gene. This CDR3 is CASSLDAGGNIQYF. The CDR3 region has the DNA TGTGCCAGCAGCTTAGATGCAGGGGGAAACATTCAGTACTTC.

The chain links TRBV12-3 or TRBV12-4 to TRBJ2-3, with 8 bases matching TRBD1. The CDR3 sequence is 14 residues long. The ends lost 3 bases at V and 6 bases at J; junction bases unmatched: 5. CDR3 in DNA: TGTGCCAGCAGTTTGGACAGGGTGTCCGATACGCAGTATTTT. It encodes CASSLDRVSDTQYF.

This clonotype was seen a handful of times. This sequence joins TRBV9 and TRBJ2-5, with 8 bases identical to TRBD2. After removal of 3 bases from V and 4 bases from J, the junction contained 14 bases not matched to a gene. Germline lookup yields CDR1 SGDLS and CDR2 YYNGEE. The CDR3 runs to 17 residues. CDR3 nucleotides: TGTGCCAGCAGCGCACAACCAAAAAGCGGGGGAGGAGAGACCCAGTACTTC. Its protein is CASSAQPKSGGGETQYF.

This clonotype was detected a few times. V is TRBV12-3 or TRBV12-4 and J is TRBJ1-5, with D uncertain. CDR3 length: 14 amino acids. The V and J ends lost 7 bases and 0 bases respectively, with 10 bases between them. CDR3 protein: CASNRDYSNQPQHF. The CDR3 nucleotides read TGTGCCAGCAATCGCGATTATAGCAATCAGCCCCAGCATTTT.

This clonotype has only a few counts. This chain connects TRBV18 to TRBJ1-2; D perhaps matches TRBD1 (5 bases). The CDR3 loop spans 15 amino acids. V was trimmed by 0 bases and J by 4 bases, leaving 12 bases between them. Germline V lookup: CDR1 KGHSH, CDR2 LQKENI. The CDR3, as DNA: TGTGCCAGCTCACCACCAGAAAACAGGATCTATGGCTACACCTTC. It specifies CASSPPENRIYGYTF. The full variable domain, completed using reference TRBV18 and TRBJ1-2, is NAGVMQNPRHLVRRRGQEARLRCSPMKGHSHVYWYRQLPEEGLKFMVYLQKENIIDESGMPKERFSAEFPKEGPSILRIQQVVRGDSAAYFCASSPPENRIYGYTFGSGTRLTVV.

This chain connects TRBV29-1 to TRBJ2-3, with TRBD1 as a possible D gene (5 bases). V was trimmed by 1 base and J by 2 bases, leaving 13 bases between them. The length of the CDR3 is 15 residues. The germline CDR1 and CDR2 sequences are SQVTM and ANQGSEA. This CDR3 reads CSVEGGRALTDTQYF. CDR3 nucleotides: TGCAGCGTTGAAGGGGGCAGGGCCCTCACAGATACGCAGTATTTT.

This clonotype was recorded a few times. The chain carries TRBV12-5 and TRBJ2-3; tentatively, D is TRBD1 or TRBD2 (5 bases each). The V end was cut by 6 bases, the J end by 2 bases, with 21 bases between. From germline, CDR1 is LGHNT and CDR2 FRNRAP. The CDR3 extends over 17 amino acids. The CDR3 coding sequence is TGTGCTAGTGGGGTTTTCTCTAGCTGGGGGACCACAGATACGCAGTATTTT. As protein: CASGVFSSWGTTDTQYF.

This rearrangement joins TRBV2 to TRBJ2-2; 7 nucleotides agree with TRBD2. The CDR3 sequence is 16 residues long. Germline CDR1 reads SNHLY; CDR2 reads FYNNEI. The V segment lost 3 bases and the J segment 1 base; nucleotides outside the gene matches: 5. The CDR3 is CASSEVAGQNTGELFF. CDR3 bases: TGTGCCAGCAGTGAGGTAGCGGGTCAGAACACCGGGGAGCTGTTTTTT.

This clonotype was seen a few times. The chain carries TRBV14 and TRBJ2-7; TRBD2 agrees at 8 bases. V lost 1 base and J lost 6; bases outside the gene matches: 5. This CDR3 is built from 14 residues. Germline V gene sequence: CDR1 SGHDN, CDR2 FVKESK. CDR3 nucleotides: TGTGCCAGCAGCCAAGCCCTTGCGGGAGGCGAGCAGTACTTC. Protein: CASSQALAGGEQYF.

The sample holds a few counts of this clonotype. The chain couples TRBV11-2 to TRBJ2-2, with 11 bases identical to TRBD2. The CDR3 loop spans 18 amino acids. Germline V gene sequence: CDR1 SGHAT, CDR2 FQNNGV. V shed 0 bases, J shed 2 bases, and the junction held 5 bases outside the gene matches. As DNA, the CDR3 is TGTGCCAGCAGCTTAGACGGACTAGCGGGTACAAACACCGGGGAGCTGTTTTTT. Translating it yields CASSLDGLAGTNTGELFF.

This chain connects TRBV6-1 to TRBJ2-7; 9 nucleotides align to TRBD1. Germline V lookup: CDR1 MNHNS, CDR2 SASEGT. This CDR3 region has 15 residues. The V gene end was trimmed by 3 bases and the J gene end by 2 bases; junction bases not matched to a gene: 5. CDR3 loop: CASSEQDRGPYEQYF. The CDR3 DNA follows: TGTGCCAGCAGTGAGCAGGACAGGGGTCCCTACGAGCAGTACTTC.

This clonotype was seen a handful of times. V usage is TRBV10-3 and J usage is TRBJ2-3, with D possibly TRBD1 on 5 matching bases. The germline V and J ends were trimmed by 6 bases and 5 bases, with 9 bases remaining between them. Germline V gene lookup returns CDR1 ENHRY and CDR2 SYGVKD. The CDR3 runs 12 residues. CDR3 residues: CAISPQGDTQYF. As DNA, the CDR3 is TGTGCCATCAGCCCCCAGGGAGATACGCAGTATTTT.

CDR3 loop: CASSLGPRNTEAFF. The DNA for the CDR3 is TGTGCCAGCAGTTTAGGACCCAGGAACACTGAAGCTTTCTTT. V is TRBV12-3 or TRBV12-4 and J is TRBJ1-1, with no clear D. Trimming shortened V by 1 base and J by 1 base, and 7 bases separated the two germline ends. CDR3 length: 14 amino acids.

The table lists this clonotype with a few counts. The rearrangement uses TRBV7-9 and TRBJ1-6; D is unclear. Trimming removed 2 bases from V and 7 bases from J, with 15 bases in between. The CDR3 spans 16 residues. Per the germline V gene, CDR1 is SEHNR and CDR2 is FQNEAQ (reference sequence). The DNA of the CDR3 is TGTGCCAGCAGCTTAAACCCGGCCAGGCCCAATTCACCCCTCCACTTT. This sequence encodes CASSLNPARPNSPLHF.

In nucleotides, the CDR3 is TGTGCCAGCAAAGGGATCTATAGCAATCAGCCCCAGCATTTT. Encoded protein: CASKGIYSNQPQHF. This chain joins TRBV6-1 and TRBJ1-5; D not certain. Trimming removed 7 bases at V and 0 bases at J, with 10 bases between. Germline values: CDR1 MNHNS, CDR2 SASEGT. CDR3 length equals 14 residues.

This clonotype was seen a few times. CDR3 in DNA: TGCGCCAGCAGTGAGTCGAGGAACACTTATGGCTACACCTTC. It codes for CASSESRNTYGYTF. The chain carries TRBV10-2 and TRBJ1-2; D remains unclear. Germline CDR1 and CDR2: WSHSY and SAAADI. CDR3 length: 14 amino acids. Trimming pared 0 bases from V and 5 bases from J, leaving 10 bases between.

The sample holds many counts of this clonotype. The chain joins TRBV2 to TRBJ1-5, with no clear D. The CDR3 sequence is 16 residues long. Germline V gene lookup returns CDR1 SNHLY and CDR2 FYNNEI. V gave up 6 bases and J gave up 2 bases, with 17 bases separating them. CDR3 DNA sequence: TGTGCCAGCAGCGGATCGGGAGGGTTGGGCAATCAGCCCCAGCATTTT. This encodes CASSGSGGLGNQPQHF.

The V and J genes are TRBV12-5 and TRBJ2-2, with D possibly being TRBD2 (5 bases). The CDR3 runs to 13 residues. V was pared by 7 bases and J by 5 bases, with 11 bases between. Per the germline V gene, CDR1 is LGHNT and CDR2 is FRNRAP. CDR3 loop: CASDLRVTGELFF. In nucleotides, the CDR3 is TGTGCTAGTGATCTGAGGGTGACCGGGGAGCTGTTTTTT.

This clonotype was counted ten times or more. The rearrangement uses TRBV12-3 or TRBV12-4 and TRBJ1-1; D gene unclear. The CDR3 totals 13 residues. V was shortened by 1 base and J by 3 bases, with 6 bases between the two germline ends. CDR3 sequence reads: CASSLDFYTEAFF. CDR3 DNA sequence: TGTGCCAGCAGTTTAGACTTTTACACTGAAGCTTTCTTT.

This clonotype has more than one count but fewer than ten. DNA of the CDR3: TGTGCCAGCAGTTTGGGGGACACCATATATTTT. This sequence encodes CASSLGDTIYF. The genes are TRBV12-3 or TRBV12-4 and TRBJ1-3; possibly TRBD1 for D (5 bases). The CDR3 runs to 11 residues. With 3 bases removed from V and 8 bases from J, the gap between germline ends came to 5 bases.

The V gene is TRBV4-1, the J gene TRBJ2-3, with D possibly TRBD2 on 5 matching bases. V was cut by 3 bases and J by 6 bases, with 13 bases left in between. Germline V gene sequence: CDR1 MGHRA, CDR2 YSYEKL. The CDR3 length is 14 residues. CDR3 sequence: CASSQPRRGDTQYF. In nucleotides, the CDR3 is TGCGCCAGCAGCCAGCCTAGGCGCGGGGATACGCAGTATTTT.